This T cell receptor beta chain is from a study of cytomegalovirus exposure and HLA in healthy donors. Study background: There were 90 million to 140 million unique TCR beta sequences, drawn from some 180 million T cells, in an earlier analysis.

About this clone itself: What it recognizes is unknown.

General study findings and limits: In a later analysis, TCR beta V- and J-gene trimming was associated with a missense DCLRE1C variant. In a later analysis, parvovirus B19, influenza, CMV and Epstein-Barr virus appeared linked to several top co-occurrence clusters. No immune exposure information besides CMV serostatus was available.

Use of 60 Vbeta and 13 Jbeta primers characterized the PCR. Profiled with immunoSEQ multiplex PCR; TCRdb holds only in-frame clones, not every one. The sample shows around 99,000 clones, roughly 82% of them seen only once. With V trimmed by 3 bases and J by 6 bases, 9 bases remained unmatched. The CDR3 spans 18 residues. Germline CDR1 reads MGHDK; CDR2 reads SYGVNS. Sample: PBMCs. The sequence was obtained from a male donor in good health and CMV-seronegative. The gene calls are TRBV25-1 and TRBJ2-3; 16 positions agree with TRBD2. The CDR3 DNA is TGTGCCAGCAGTGACGGGGGACTAGCGGGAGGGCATAGTGATACGCAGTATTTT. It is translated as CASSDGGLAGGHSDTQYF.